This TCR beta chain was identified in a study of blood T cell repertoires in COVID-19. J gave up 5 bases and V 4 bases, and 8 bases lay outside the gene matches. Germline V gene lookup returns CDR1 SGDLS and CDR2 YYNGEE. This CDR3 is built from 15 residues. TCRdb keeps only in-frame clones here, not all; method: immunoSEQ multiplex PCR. The top ten hold nearly 2% of the sample, which has about 400,000 clones, 87% seen once. Sequencing was performed on PBMCs or T cells enriched from blood (not recorded which). The origin of this receptor is a woman aged 18-30 years with acute COVID-19. The J gene is TRBJ2-1, the V gene TRBV9, with TRBD2 matching 8 bases. The CDR3 here is CASSQSGSGNNEQFF. The CDR3 nucleotides read TGTGCCAGCAGCCAGAGCGGGAGTGGTAACAATGAGCAGTTCTTC.